A selection of T cell receptor beta chains follows, all from one sample in a study of early T cells in non-severe SARS-CoV-2 infection. TCRdb recomputed calls from the 5' RACE reads with MiXCR, one row per CDR3 protein. Here the sample spans about 19,000 distinct CDR3 sequences, about 4% being singletons. Sequencing was carried out using whole blood. The receptors shown here come from an adult who was a healthcare worker with PCR-confirmed SARS-CoV-2 infection or an uninfected control (not recorded which). Each CDR3 is given with its conserved first and last residue. Each record gives: clone size, D gene, V gene, J gene, CDR3 protein, CDR3 DNA. D genes are given only for firm matches. Rows may omit the clone size; those that give it use once, few, many or a size class.

size: many
D: TRBD2
V: TRBV20-1
J: TRBJ2-5
CDR3: CSATSGIKETQYF
DNA: TGCAGTGCGACTAGCGGGATCAAAGAGACCCAGTACTTC

size: many
D: .
V: TRBV29-1
J: TRBJ1-3
CDR3: CSVAEGFGNTIYF
DNA: TGCAGCGTTGCGGAGGGGTTTGGAAACACCATATATTTT

size: many
D: .
V: TRBV10-3
J: TRBJ2-1
CDR3: CAISGPGTRSSFTEQFF
DNA: TGTGCCATCAGCGGCCCGGGTACTAGAAGCAGCTTCACTGAGCAGTTCTTC

size: many
D: .
V: TRBV20-1
J: TRBJ1-4
CDR3: CSASDLNEKLFF
DNA: TGCAGTGCTAGTGACCTCAATGAAAAACTGTTTTTT

size: many
D: TRBD2
V: TRBV4-1
J: TRBJ2-7
CDR3: CASSQLPLAGGGYEQYF
DNA: TGCGCCAGCAGCCAACTCCCACTAGCGGGGGGGGGCTACGAGCAGTACTTC

size: many
D: .
V: TRBV20-1
J: TRBJ2-3
CDR3: CSAPGQGGTTDTQYF
DNA: TGCAGTGCTCCAGGGCAGGGGGGAACGACAGATACGCAGTATTTT

size: many
D: .
V: TRBV29-1
J: TRBJ2-7
CDR3: CSVGGRGYEQYF
DNA: TGCAGCGTTGGAGGCAGGGGTTACGAGCAGTACTTC

size: many
D: .
V: TRBV10-2
J: TRBJ1-2
CDR3: CASSARFLGNYGYTF
DNA: TGCGCCAGCAGTGCCCGGTTTCTTGGAAACTATGGCTACACCTTC

size: many
D: .
V: TRBV9
J: TRBJ1-2
CDR3: CASSQVQGSNYGYTF
DNA: TGTGCCAGCAGCCAGGTACAGGGATCGAACTATGGCTACACCTTC

size: many
D: .
V: TRBV5-8
J: TRBJ1-6
CDR3: CASSRQYNSPLHF
DNA: TGTGCCAGCAGCCGACAGTATAATTCACCCCTCCACTTT

size: few
D: .
V: TRBV11-2
J: TRBJ2-3
CDR3: CASSPPSFFTDTQYF
DNA: TGTGCCAGCAGCCCTCCGTCGTTTTTCACAGATACGCAGTATTTT

size: many
D: TRBD1
V: TRBV13
J: TRBJ2-7
CDR3: CASSQSRQGEQYF
DNA: TGTGCCAGCAGTCAGTCTCGACAGGGCGAGCAGTACTTC

size: many
D: .
V: TRBV24-1
J: TRBJ2-2
CDR3: CATSVGAGAGELFF
DNA: TGTGCCACCAGTGTAGGCGCCGGGGCCGGGGAGCTGTTTTTT

size: many
D: TRBD1
V: TRBV12-5
J: TRBJ1-4
CDR3: CASGTGGGYSGEKLFF
DNA: TGTGCTAGTGGCACAGGGGGCGGGTATTCGGGTGAAAAACTGTTTTTT

size: medium-sized
D: .
V: TRBV6-6
J: TRBJ1-4
CDR3: CASSYGPEADEKLFF
DNA: TGTGCCAGCAGTTACGGCCCAGAGGCCGATGAAAAACTGTTTTTT

size: many
D: .
V: TRBV4-3
J: TRBJ2-6
CDR3: CASSQVGESSGANVLTF
DNA: TGCGCCAGCAGCCAAGTAGGAGAAAGCTCTGGGGCCAACGTCCTGACTTTC

size: many
D: .
V: TRBV15
J: TRBJ1-1
CDR3: CATRSNRNTEAFF
DNA: TGTGCCACCAGATCCAACAGGAACACTGAAGCTTTCTTT

size: .
D: TRBD1
V: TRBV7-6
J: TRBJ2-1
CDR3: CASSLAGRGREQFF
DNA: TGTGCCAGCAGCTTAGCGGGAAGGGGGCGGGAGCAGTTCTTC

size: .
D: .
V: TRBV20-1
J: TRBJ1-5
CDR3: CSASLDSNQPQHF
DNA: TGCAGTGCTAGTTTGGACAGCAATCAGCCCCAGCATTTT

size: many
D: .
V: TRBV7-2
J: TRBJ2-5
CDR3: CASTRGLGETQYF
DNA: TGTGCCAGCACCCGAGGACTGGGGGAGACCCAGTACTTC

size: many
D: TRBD1
V: TRBV20-1
J: TRBJ1-2
CDR3: CSARDRGLSNYGYTF
DNA: TGCAGTGCTAGGGACAGGGGGCTTTCCAACTATGGCTACACCTTC

size: few
D: .
V: TRBV18
J: TRBJ2-7
CDR3: CASSPLGSSYEQYF
DNA: TGTGCCAGCTCACCCCTGGGCAGCTCCTACGAGCAGTACTTC

size: few
D: TRBD2
V: TRBV6-5
J: TRBJ2-1
CDR3: CASGTRSYNEQFF
DNA: TGTGCCAGCGGGACTAGATCCTACAATGAGCAGTTCTTC

size: .
D: .
V: TRBV20-1
J: TRBJ2-5
CDR3: CSAHNRQQQQETQYF
DNA: TGCAGTGCTCACAATCGACAGCAGCAACAAGAGACCCAGTACTTC

size: .
D: TRBD2
V: TRBV5-4
J: TRBJ2-1
CDR3: CASSLKTGLAREQFF
DNA: TGTGCCAGCAGCTTAAAGACGGGACTAGCACGTGAGCAGTTCTTC

size: many
D: .
V: TRBV6-2/TRBV6-3
J: TRBJ1-1
CDR3: CATRWLGNTEAFF
DNA: TGTGCCACGCGATGGCTGGGGAACACTGAAGCTTTCTTT

size: many
D: .
V: TRBV2
J: TRBJ1-5
CDR3: CASSTGPGDKSNQPQHF
DNA: TGTGCCAGCAGTACGGGCCCAGGGGATAAATCTAATCAGCCCCAGCATTTT

size: many
D: TRBD1
V: TRBV7-2
J: TRBJ1-5
CDR3: CASSLTGALVQPQHF
DNA: TGTGCCAGCAGCTTAACAGGGGCCTTAGTTCAGCCCCAGCATTTT

size: many
D: .
V: TRBV6-2/TRBV6-3
J: TRBJ2-5
CDR3: CASSYERRTQYF
DNA: TGTGCCAGCAGTTATGAGAGAAGGACCCAGTACTTC

size: .
D: .
V: TRBV7-9
J: TRBJ2-5
CDR3: CASSANLAQQETQYF
DNA: TGTGCCAGCAGCGCAAATCTAGCCCAACAAGAGACCCAGTACTTC

size: many
D: .
V: TRBV4-2
J: TRBJ2-4
CDR3: CASSQIQGMAKNIQYF
DNA: TGTGCCAGCAGCCAGATACAGGGAATGGCCAAAAACATTCAGTACTTC

size: many
D: .
V: TRBV6-2/TRBV6-3
J: TRBJ2-3
CDR3: CASSYGQADTQYF
DNA: TGTGCCAGCAGTTACGGTCAGGCAGATACGCAGTATTTT

size: many
D: .
V: TRBV2
J: TRBJ2-1
CDR3: CASRRAGEQFF
DNA: TGTGCCAGCAGGAGAGCGGGTGAGCAGTTCTTC

size: many
D: TRBD1
V: TRBV29-1
J: TRBJ2-7
CDR3: CSVEAPGTGGSYEQYF
DNA: TGCAGCGTTGAAGCCCCCGGGACAGGGGGCTCCTACGAGCAGTACTTC

size: many
D: .
V: TRBV5-1
J: TRBJ1-4
CDR3: CASSLVGEATNEKLFF
DNA: TGCGCCAGCAGCTTGGTCGGCGAGGCAACTAATGAAAAACTGTTTTTT

size: many
D: .
V: TRBV29-1
J: TRBJ2-5
CDR3: CSVGLSRGETQYF
DNA: TGCAGCGTCGGTCTTAGCAGGGGCGAGACCCAGTACTTC

size: many
D: .
V: TRBV12-3/TRBV12-4
J: TRBJ1-1
CDR3: CASSPRTAFMNTEAFF
DNA: TGTGCCAGCAGTCCCCGGACAGCCTTCATGAACACTGAAGCTTTCTTT

size: many
D: TRBD1
V: TRBV7-6
J: TRBJ2-7
CDR3: CASSLFSQGAVEQYF
DNA: TGTGCCAGCAGCTTGTTCTCCCAGGGGGCGGTCGAGCAGTACTTC

size: few
D: .
V: TRBV20-1
J: TRBJ2-1
CDR3: CSARGFGENNEQFF
DNA: TGCAGTGCTAGAGGCTTCGGGGAAAACAATGAGCAGTTCTTC

size: many
D: .
V: TRBV7-2
J: TRBJ1-2
CDR3: CASSPGLPGQLYGYTF
DNA: TGTGCCAGCAGCCCCGGTTTGCCAGGACAACTCTATGGCTACACCTTC

size: many
D: .
V: TRBV5-1
J: TRBJ1-1
CDR3: CASSLERTALNTEAFF
DNA: TGCGCCAGCAGCTTGGAAAGGACAGCACTGAACACTGAAGCTTTCTTT

size: many
D: TRBD1
V: TRBV5-1
J: TRBJ1-4
CDR3: CASSPEGRGRIEKLFF
DNA: TGCGCCAGCAGCCCCGAGGGCAGGGGGCGGATTGAAAAACTGTTTTTT

size: many
D: TRBD1
V: TRBV7-9
J: TRBJ1-2
CDR3: CASSQSGTGLNYGYTF
DNA: TGTGCCAGCAGCCAGAGCGGGACAGGGCTGAACTATGGCTACACCTTC

size: few
D: .
V: TRBV7-9
J: TRBJ2-5
CDR3: CASSRGETQYF
DNA: TGTGCCAGCTCCCGGGGGGAGACCCAGTACTTC